One sample yielded the 3 T cell receptor beta chains listed below, sequenced in a study of blood T cells in healthy people across ages. Combining a sample-barcoded 5' primer with a J-beta primer mix, a second PCR ran for about 7 to 11 cycles. TCRdb independently ran MiXCR on the 5' RACE reads; one entry per CDR3 protein. The table records about 1.5 million distinct CDR3 sequences, approximately 43% of them present only once. Material: blood. The origin of the receptors is a woman under 30 in good health.

V usage is TRBV20-1 and J usage is TRBJ2-1; 8 nucleotides agree with TRBD2. The CDR3 length is 16 residues. Germline V gene lookup returns CDR1 DFQATT and CDR2 SNEGSKA (reference sequence). Unmatched junction bases numbered 8, after V lost 3 bases and J lost 1 base. The CDR3 spells CSARGPAGVSYNEQFF. The CDR3 nucleotides are TGCAGTGCTAGGGGGCCAGCGGGAGTGTCCTACAATGAGCAGTTCTTC.

This clonotype was counted a few times. This chain links TRBV20-1 with TRBJ2-1, with D perhaps matching TRBD2 (6 bases). The CDR3 has 16 residues. Germline V lookup: CDR1 DFQATT, CDR2 SNEGSKA (reference sequence). V lost 0 bases, J lost 0 bases, and 12 bases lay in between. The CDR3 nucleotides are TGCAGTGCTAGAGAGAATGCGGGACTCTCCTACAATGAGCAGTTCTTC. As protein: CSARENAGLSYNEQFF.

This chain connects TRBV12-3 or TRBV12-4 to TRBJ2-1; D call uncertain. Trimming left V 1 base short and J 0 bases short, with 13 bases between. The CDR3 covers 17 residues. CDR3 loop: CASSLGRAPSSYNEQFF. The CDR3 DNA sequence: TGTGCCAGCAGTTTAGGGCGAGCGCCGAGCTCCTACAATGAGCAGTTCTTC.